This T cell receptor beta chain was obtained from a study of identical twins. cDNA molecules carried unique molecular identifiers, and template switching added a universal primer site. TCRdb analysed the 5' RACE reads with MiXCR anew, one entry per CDR3 protein. The table includes just under 550,000 distinct CDR3 sequences, about 16% detected once. Healthy Caucasians made up all donors. Unmatched junction bases numbered 4, after V lost 4 bases and J lost 2 bases. The CDR3 is 16 amino acids. This sample was also put to use in a study of yellow fever vaccine responses in identical twins.

Material: CD4+ T cells sorted from blood. The receptor comes from a woman aged 18-35 years in good health. The rearrangement uses TRBV12-3 or TRBV12-4 and TRBJ1-5; 11 positions match TRBD1. In nucleotides, the CDR3 is TGTGCCAGCAGTTCCGGGACAGGGGGTCGCAATCAGCCCCAGCATTTT. This codes for CASSSGTGGRNQPQHF.